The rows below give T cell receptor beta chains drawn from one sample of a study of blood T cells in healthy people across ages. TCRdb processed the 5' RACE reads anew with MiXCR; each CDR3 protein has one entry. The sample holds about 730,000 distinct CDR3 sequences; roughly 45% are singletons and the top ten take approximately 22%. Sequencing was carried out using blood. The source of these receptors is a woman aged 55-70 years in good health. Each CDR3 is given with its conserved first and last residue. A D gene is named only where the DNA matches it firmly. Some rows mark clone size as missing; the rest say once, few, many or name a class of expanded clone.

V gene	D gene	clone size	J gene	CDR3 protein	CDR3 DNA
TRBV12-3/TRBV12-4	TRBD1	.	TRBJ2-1	CASSRTGVEFF	TGTGCCAGCAGTCGAACAGGGGTAGAGTTCTTC
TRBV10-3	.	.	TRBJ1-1	CAISELGAGSTEAFF	TGTGCCATCAGTGAACTAGGGGCAGGGAGTACTGAAGCTTTCTTT
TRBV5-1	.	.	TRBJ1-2	CASSTGGGSGGYTF	TGCGCCAGCAGCACTGGGGGAGGTTCCGGAGGCTACACCTTC
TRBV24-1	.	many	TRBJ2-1	CATSDRTGTHPYNEQFF	TGTGCCACCAGTGATCGAACCGGGACTCACCCCTACAATGAGCAGTTCTTC
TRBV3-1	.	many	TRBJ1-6	CASSQDRGSSYNSPLHF	TGTGCCAGCAGCCAAGACCGAGGGAGCTCCTATAATTCACCCCTCCACTTT
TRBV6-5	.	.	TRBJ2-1	CASSYSKRTELSQGEQFF	TGTGCCAGCAGTTACTCGAAACGAACAGAACTCTCCCAAGGGGAGCAGTTCTTC
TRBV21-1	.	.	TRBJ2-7	CASSAGQGISSLHEQYF	TGTGCCAGCAGCGCGGGACAGGGGATTAGTTCGCTACACGAGCAGTACTTC
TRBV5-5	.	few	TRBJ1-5	CASSVSLNQPQHF	TGTGCCAGCAGCGTCAGCCTCAATCAGCCCCAGCATTTT
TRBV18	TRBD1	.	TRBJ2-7	CASSPSRTGGYEQYF	TGTGCCAGCTCACCATCCCGGACAGGGGGTTACGAGCAGTACTTC
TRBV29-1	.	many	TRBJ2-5	CSVSGREAQYF	TGCAGCGTCTCCGGGAGAGAGGCCCAGTACTTC
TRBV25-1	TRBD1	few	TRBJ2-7	CASRVTGGSTYEQYF	TGTGCCAGCAGGGTCACAGGGGGCTCCACCTACGAGCAGTACTTC